This T cell receptor beta chain was recorded in a study of early T cells in non-severe SARS-CoV-2 infection. In the study overall: Bulk RNA from unsorted whole blood was sequenced; chains were unpaired.

This clonotype was detected only a few times. Using its own MiXCR run on the 5' RACE reads, TCRdb lists one record per CDR3 protein. The table includes 45,000 to 50,000 distinct CDR3 sequences, roughly 6.1% detected once. Per the germline V gene, CDR1 is DFQATT and CDR2 is SNEGSKA (reference sequence). Trimming cost V 0 bases and J 3 bases, with 11 bases left between them. The CDR3 consists of 14 residues. This clonotype was obtained from an adult who was a healthcare worker with PCR-confirmed SARS-CoV-2 infection or an uninfected control (not recorded which). The rearrangement joins TRBV20-1 to TRBJ2-5, with TRBD2 as a possible D gene (6 bases). The sequences come from whole blood, collected at baseline. The CDR3 DNA follows: TGCAGTGCTAGAGATCTTACGGGAGAAGAGACCCAGTACTTC. Its translation: CSARDLTGEETQYF.